The rows below give T cell receptor beta chains drawn from one sample of a study of early T cells in non-severe SARS-CoV-2 infection. MiXCR, run by TCRdb on the 5' RACE reads, gives a single entry per CDR3 protein. The sample has about 42,000 distinct CDR3 sequences; around 6.9% are singletons. The sequencing sample was made of whole blood. These receptor sequences come from an adult who was a healthcare worker with PCR-confirmed SARS-CoV-2 infection or an uninfected control (not recorded which). Both conserved end residues are part of each CDR3. The order of the fields is J gene, clone size, D gene, V gene, CDR3 DNA, CDR3 protein. D genes are given only for firm matches. Only part of the rows carry a size: once, few, many, or a class if the clone is expanded.

j_call: TRBJ2-3
clone_size: many
d_call: TRBD2
v_call: TRBV12-3/TRBV12-4
cdr3_nt: TGTGCCAGCAGTCCGGGGACTAGCAGTAGCACAGATACGCAGTATTTT
cdr3_aa: CASSPGTSSSTDTQYF

j_call: TRBJ2-7
clone_size: many
d_call: NA
v_call: TRBV5-4
cdr3_nt: TGTGCCAGCAGCTTGGCTTCTACGGGCGGCGAGCAGTACTTC
cdr3_aa: CASSLASTGGEQYF

j_call: TRBJ2-3
clone_size: many
d_call: TRBD2
v_call: TRBV6-6
cdr3_nt: TGTGCCAGCAGTTACTCCAGGGCTAGCGGGCTAGATCGAGATACGCAGTATTTT
cdr3_aa: CASSYSRASGLDRDTQYF

j_call: TRBJ2-3
clone_size: few
d_call: TRBD2
v_call: TRBV5-4
cdr3_nt: TGTGCCAGCAGCGGGACTAGCGCAGATACGCAGTATTTT
cdr3_aa: CASSGTSADTQYF

j_call: TRBJ2-1
clone_size: few
d_call: NA
v_call: TRBV11-2
cdr3_nt: TGTGCCAGCAGCCCAAGATCGGCGGTCTACAATGAGCAGTTCTTC
cdr3_aa: CASSPRSAVYNEQFF

j_call: TRBJ1-1
clone_size: few
d_call: NA
v_call: TRBV29-1
cdr3_nt: TGCAGTGGGAGCGCCTTAATGAACACTGAAGCTTTCTTT
cdr3_aa: CSGSALMNTEAFF

j_call: TRBJ1-2
clone_size: many
d_call: NA
v_call: TRBV29-1
cdr3_nt: TGCAGCGTTGAAGATCAGGGGAACTATGGCTACACCTTC
cdr3_aa: CSVEDQGNYGYTF

j_call: TRBJ1-1
clone_size: few
d_call: NA
v_call: TRBV29-1
cdr3_nt: TGCAGCGGGATGGCCCGCTCGGGCACTGAAGCTTTCTTT
cdr3_aa: CSGMARSGTEAFF

j_call: TRBJ2-4
clone_size: many
d_call: TRBD1
v_call: TRBV11-2
cdr3_nt: TGTGCCAGCAGCCGGGACAGTACAACAAACATTCAGTACTTC
cdr3_aa: CASSRDSTTNIQYF

j_call: TRBJ2-3
clone_size: few
d_call: TRBD2
v_call: TRBV12-3/TRBV12-4
cdr3_nt: TGTGCCAGCATTGGGACTAGCGGGGTCACAGATACGCAGTATTTT
cdr3_aa: CASIGTSGVTDTQYF

j_call: TRBJ2-7
clone_size: few
d_call: NA
v_call: TRBV12-3/TRBV12-4
cdr3_nt: TGTGCCAGCAGTTTAAGGACACTCTACGAGCAGTACTTC
cdr3_aa: CASSLRTLYEQYF

j_call: TRBJ1-2
clone_size: many
d_call: NA
v_call: TRBV2
cdr3_nt: TGTGCCAGCAACCGGGGATCCTATGGCTACACCTTC
cdr3_aa: CASNRGSYGYTF

j_call: TRBJ2-1
clone_size: few
d_call: NA
v_call: TRBV6-4
cdr3_nt: TGTGCCAGCAGTGACGCACCTCGGGCGCTGGATGAGCAGTTCTTC
cdr3_aa: CASSDAPRALDEQFF

j_call: TRBJ2-7
clone_size: many
d_call: NA
v_call: TRBV11-2
cdr3_nt: TGTGCCAGCAGCCCCGCGTTGGGCATCTCGTCCTACGAGCAGTACTTC
cdr3_aa: CASSPALGISSYEQYF

j_call: TRBJ2-5
clone_size: many
d_call: TRBD1
v_call: TRBV19
cdr3_nt: TGTGCCAGTAGTTCCGGGACAGGGTACCAAGAGACCCAGTACTTC
cdr3_aa: CASSSGTGYQETQYF

j_call: TRBJ2-3
clone_size: NA
d_call: TRBD2
v_call: TRBV7-9
cdr3_nt: TGTGCCAGCAGCTTAAATAGCGGGGGGCACACAGATACGCAGTATTTT
cdr3_aa: CASSLNSGGHTDTQYF

j_call: TRBJ1-1
clone_size: many
d_call: TRBD1
v_call: TRBV14
cdr3_nt: TGTGCCAGCAGCCGGGACAGCTATTCAATGAACACTGAAGCTTTCTTT
cdr3_aa: CASSRDSYSMNTEAFF

j_call: TRBJ2-7
clone_size: NA
d_call: NA
v_call: TRBV2
cdr3_nt: TGTGCCAGCAGTGACAGGGTGGTCGGCGAGCAGTACTTC
cdr3_aa: CASSDRVVGEQYF

j_call: TRBJ2-7
clone_size: many
d_call: TRBD1
v_call: TRBV7-2
cdr3_nt: TGTGCCAGCAGCCCGGGACAGGGTTTCTACGAGCAGTACTTC
cdr3_aa: CASSPGQGFYEQYF

j_call: TRBJ2-7
clone_size: many
d_call: NA
v_call: TRBV21-1
cdr3_nt: TGTGCCAGCAGCCCTATGACAGGAGACTCCTACGAGCAGTACTTC
cdr3_aa: CASSPMTGDSYEQYF

j_call: TRBJ2-7
clone_size: many
d_call: NA
v_call: TRBV2
cdr3_nt: TGTGCCAGCACATCCGGGAACTCCTACGAGCAGTACTTC
cdr3_aa: CASTSGNSYEQYF

j_call: TRBJ2-5
clone_size: NA
d_call: NA
v_call: TRBV6-5
cdr3_nt: TGTGCCAGCAGCGTTAGGATGTCAGAGACCCAGTACTTC
cdr3_aa: CASSVRMSETQYF

j_call: TRBJ2-7
clone_size: NA
d_call: NA
v_call: TRBV27
cdr3_nt: TGTGCCAGCACCTGGGATGACTACGAGCAGTACTTC
cdr3_aa: CASTWDDYEQYF

j_call: TRBJ2-6
clone_size: many
d_call: NA
v_call: TRBV28
cdr3_nt: TGTGCCAGCAGTTTTTGGGAAAGGACTGGGGCCAACGTCCTGACTTTC
cdr3_aa: CASSFWERTGANVLTF

j_call: TRBJ2-4
clone_size: many
d_call: TRBD1
v_call: TRBV7-2
cdr3_nt: TGTGCCAGCAGCCGACGGGACAGGGGGAACATTCAGTACTTC
cdr3_aa: CASSRRDRGNIQYF

j_call: TRBJ2-1
clone_size: few
d_call: NA
v_call: TRBV19
cdr3_nt: TGTGCCAGTAGTAGAGGAGTGGGGGATGAGCAGTTCTTC
cdr3_aa: CASSRGVGDEQFF

j_call: TRBJ2-7
clone_size: NA
d_call: NA
v_call: TRBV7-8
cdr3_nt: TGTGCCAGCATCCACAGACGGCCACGATACTTC
cdr3_aa: CASIHRRPRYF

j_call: TRBJ1-6
clone_size: many
d_call: NA
v_call: TRBV20-1
cdr3_nt: TGCAGTGCTCGGGACCTGGGCTATAATTCACCCCTCCACTTT
cdr3_aa: CSARDLGYNSPLHF

j_call: TRBJ2-2
clone_size: many
d_call: NA
v_call: TRBV11-3
cdr3_nt: TGTGCCAGCAGCTTAGTTGCCGGGACACCGAACACCGGGGAGCTGTTTTTT
cdr3_aa: CASSLVAGTPNTGELFF

j_call: TRBJ1-1
clone_size: medium-sized
d_call: NA
v_call: TRBV7-9
cdr3_nt: TGTGCCAGCAGCTTAGACATGAACACTGAAGCTTTCTTT
cdr3_aa: CASSLDMNTEAFF

j_call: TRBJ2-1
clone_size: many
d_call: NA
v_call: TRBV2
cdr3_nt: TGTGCCAGCAGTGAGTTGCCCGTCGATGAGCAGTTCTTC
cdr3_aa: CASSELPVDEQFF

j_call: TRBJ1-1
clone_size: NA
d_call: NA
v_call: TRBV7-6
cdr3_nt: TGTGCCAGCAAGATGTCACCGAACACTGAAGCTTTCTTT
cdr3_aa: CASKMSPNTEAFF

j_call: TRBJ2-3
clone_size: NA
d_call: NA
v_call: TRBV29-1
cdr3_nt: TGCAGCGTTGGGGAGGATACGCAGTATTTT
cdr3_aa: CSVGEDTQYF

j_call: TRBJ2-7
clone_size: few
d_call: NA
v_call: TRBV20-1
cdr3_nt: TGCAGTGCGAGCGGGACAGACTTTTACGAGCAGTACTTC
cdr3_aa: CSASGTDFYEQYF

j_call: TRBJ2-1
clone_size: medium-sized
d_call: NA
v_call: TRBV21-1
cdr3_nt: TGTGCCAGCAGCACTCCGGGACAGGGCGCTTACAATGAGCAGTTCTTC
cdr3_aa: CASSTPGQGAYNEQFF

j_call: TRBJ2-3
clone_size: NA
d_call: NA
v_call: TRBV4-3
cdr3_nt: TGCGCCAGCAGCCACGGTTGGGGGCGAAACACAGATACGCAGTATTTT
cdr3_aa: CASSHGWGRNTDTQYF

j_call: TRBJ2-1
clone_size: many
d_call: NA
v_call: TRBV4-2
cdr3_nt: TGTGCCAGCAGCCAAGCAGGGGGGGGGATTCCTGGCAATGAGCAGTTCTTC
cdr3_aa: CASSQAGGGIPGNEQFF

j_call: TRBJ2-6
clone_size: NA
d_call: NA
v_call: TRBV7-8
cdr3_nt: TGTGCCAGCAGCCCTAGGCCAGGACAGCCTTACTATGGGGCCAACGTCCTGACTTTC
cdr3_aa: CASSPRPGQPYYGANVLTF

j_call: TRBJ2-1
clone_size: few
d_call: TRBD2
v_call: TRBV11-2
cdr3_nt: TGTGCCAGCACCGAGGCTACTAGCGTCTACAATGAGCAGTTCTTC
cdr3_aa: CASTEATSVYNEQFF

j_call: TRBJ1-1
clone_size: many
d_call: NA
v_call: TRBV6-6
cdr3_nt: TGTGCCAGCAGTGGGGAAGCGCAGGACACTGAAGCTTTCTTT
cdr3_aa: CASSGEAQDTEAFF

j_call: TRBJ2-7
clone_size: NA
d_call: NA
v_call: TRBV6-6
cdr3_nt: TGTGCCAGCAGTTATGGCGGGGTTAACGAGCAGTACTTC
cdr3_aa: CASSYGGVNEQYF

j_call: TRBJ2-7
clone_size: few
d_call: TRBD1
v_call: TRBV29-1
cdr3_nt: TGCAGCGCTAGACAGGGTACCTACGAGCAGTACTTC
cdr3_aa: CSARQGTYEQYF

j_call: TRBJ2-2
clone_size: few
d_call: NA
v_call: TRBV18
cdr3_nt: TGTGCCAGCTCACCGATCGGGACCGGGGAGCTGTTTTTT
cdr3_aa: CASSPIGTGELFF

j_call: TRBJ2-6
clone_size: many
d_call: NA
v_call: TRBV2
cdr3_nt: TGTGCCAGCAGCGGCGCGGCGTCTGGGGCCAACGTCCTGACTTTC
cdr3_aa: CASSGAASGANVLTF

j_call: TRBJ2-5
clone_size: many
d_call: TRBD1
v_call: TRBV27
cdr3_nt: TGTGCCAGCAGTACGACAGGGAGCAAGACCCAGTACTTC
cdr3_aa: CASSTTGSKTQYF

j_call: TRBJ2-1
clone_size: NA
d_call: NA
v_call: TRBV5-5
cdr3_nt: TGTGCCAGCAGCTTGCTCTGGGGGGAAGACCCCAATGAGCAGTTCTTC
cdr3_aa: CASSLLWGEDPNEQFF

j_call: TRBJ1-2
clone_size: few
d_call: TRBD1
v_call: TRBV29-1
cdr3_nt: TGCAGCGTTACACAGGGGAATGGCTACACCTTC
cdr3_aa: CSVTQGNGYTF

j_call: TRBJ1-5
clone_size: few
d_call: NA
v_call: TRBV7-8
cdr3_nt: TGTGCCAGCAGCTTCCTCGTAGGGAGGGTCGAGAGCAATCAGCCCCAGCATTTT
cdr3_aa: CASSFLVGRVESNQPQHF

j_call: TRBJ2-7
clone_size: NA
d_call: NA
v_call: TRBV6-1
cdr3_nt: TGTGCCAGCAAACACACGGGGTCCTACGAGCAGTACTTC
cdr3_aa: CASKHTGSYEQYF

j_call: TRBJ2-2
clone_size: few
d_call: NA
v_call: TRBV11-2
cdr3_nt: TGTGCCAGCAGCTTAGATGAAGCAATCACCGGGGAGCTGTTTTTT
cdr3_aa: CASSLDEAITGELFF

j_call: TRBJ2-5
clone_size: many
d_call: NA
v_call: TRBV18
cdr3_nt: TGTGCCAGCTCACCACAGCGGGAGACCCAGTACTTC
cdr3_aa: CASSPQRETQYF

j_call: TRBJ2-3
clone_size: NA
d_call: TRBD1
v_call: TRBV11-3
cdr3_nt: TGTGCCAGCAGCTTGACAGGGGGCTTGGCAGATACGCAGTATTTT
cdr3_aa: CASSLTGGLADTQYF